This TCR beta chain was identified in a study of beta chain features in type 1 diabetes. Study overall: When patients were set against healthy donors, age, gender and cell yields were similar.

This clone has only a few counts. Its cognate antigen is unknown. Study outcomes and limitations: HLA influence on TCRB rearrangement stayed unresolved here.

A single heparinised blood sample, averaging approximately 110 mL, was obtained per donor. All of the isolated RNA was reverse transcribed, so expressed TCRB transcripts were sequenced. Method: immunoSEQ multiplex PCR; TCRdb's copy keeps in-frame clones and lacks some. The sample has fewer than 350,000 clones; around 19% are singletons. CDR1 and CDR2 from the germline V gene are LNHDA and SQIVND (reference sequence). The J segment lost 5 bases and the V segment lost 3 bases, leaving 4 bases of the junction unmatched. There are 14 residues in the CDR3. The sequence derives from a young woman in good health. The chain combines TRBV19 with TRBJ1-5; 7 bases match TRBD1. The sequenced sample consisted of naive CD4+ T cells from blood. In DNA, the CDR3 is TGTGCCAGTAGTATTGGGACAGTCTATCAGCCCCAGCATTTT. It specifies CASSIGTVYQPQHF.